Below are 24 T cell receptor beta chains sequenced from a single sample in a study of immune evolution from preneoplasia to lung adenocarcinoma. This table comes from immunoSEQ multiplex PCR, and its TCRdb copy is limited to in-frame clones, with some not included. The sample records approximately 5,000 clones, approximately 83% being singletons. Sequencing was performed on FFPE invasive lung adenocarcinoma tissue. Receptors originate from a person over 45 with lung adenocarcinoma.

The chain employs TRBV30 and TRBJ1-5, with a tentative D call TRBD1 (5 bases). The germline V gene has CDR1 GTSNPN and CDR2 SVGIG (reference sequence). Trimming removed 3 bases from V and 0 bases from J, with 6 bases in between. The length of the CDR3 is 13 residues. CDR3 in DNA: TGTGCCTGGAGCAGGGATAGCAATCAGCCCCAGCATTTT. Its protein product is CAWSRDSNQPQHF. The whole variable domain, remainder taken from reference TRBV30 and TRBJ1-5, is SQTIHQWPATLVQPVGSPLSLECTVEGTSNPNLYWYRQAAGRGLQLLFYSVGIGQISSEVPQNLSASRPQDRQFILSSKKLLLSDSGFYLCAWSRDSNQPQHFGDGTRLSIL.

In its sample, this clone was seen a few times. This chain uses TRBV2 with TRBJ2-2; no clear D gene. V lost 6 bases and J lost 5, with 10 bases in between. The germline V gene encodes CDR1 SNHLY and CDR2 FYNNEI. The CDR3 sequence is 13 residues long. CDR3 residues: CASSPTRTGELFF. The CDR3 DNA reads as TGTGCCAGCAGCCCAACGCGGACCGGGGAGCTGTTTTTT.

The genes are TRBV4-1 and TRBJ2-1; D is uncertain. This CDR3 contains 15 residues. Trimming removed 0 bases from V and 12 bases from J, with 18 bases in between. Germline CDR1 MGHRA, CDR2 YSYEKL. The CDR3 coding sequence is TGCGCCAGCAGCCAAGATTCCGGGTATGGAATTCGGCAGTTCTTC. It translates to CASSQDSGYGIRQFF.

The chain employs TRBV4-2 and TRBJ2-7; 8 bases are shared with TRBD2. The V and J ends lost 2 bases and 4 bases, in that order; junction bases with no gene match: 7. The length of the CDR3 is 15 residues. Germline V gene sequence: CDR1 LGHNA, CDR2 YNFKEQ. For the CDR3, the DNA is TGTGCCAGCAGCCAAACTAGCGGTGAAAGTTACGAGCAGTACTTC. Translating it yields CASSQTSGESYEQYF.

The chain combines TRBV10-3 with TRBJ2-1; D possibly matches TRBD1 or TRBD2 (5 bases each). The CDR3 totals 14 residues. CDR1 ENHRY and CDR2 SYGVKD come from the germline V gene. The V and J ends lost 10 bases and 8 bases respectively, with 21 bases between them. For the CDR3, the DNA is TGTGCCACCGGGGTGAGGGGATTACAATATGAGCAGTTCTTC. It is translated as CATGVRGLQYEQFF.

The V gene is TRBV7-9, the J gene TRBJ2-1; D remains ambiguous. Germline V lookup: CDR1 SEHNR, CDR2 FQNEAQ (reference sequence). CDR3 length: 11 residues. Between the trimmed V and J ends, which lost 2 bases and 10 bases, there was a span of 6 bases. CDR3 residues: CASSLSLEQFF. CDR3 sequence (DNA): TGTGCCAGCAGCTTATCACTCGAGCAGTTCTTC.

The rearrangement links TRBV28 to TRBJ2-3; 9 positions match TRBD2. The CDR3 spans 15 residues. Germline assignment: CDR1 MDHEN and CDR2 SYDVKM. V was pared by 2 bases and J by 3 bases, with 3 bases of the junction left unmatched. CDR3 loop: CASSLPSGITDTQYF. CDR3 DNA: TGTGCCAGCAGTTTACCTAGCGGGATTACAGATACGCAGTATTTT.

This clone showed up just once. The chain has TRBV18 and TRBJ1-2; D perhaps matches TRBD1 (5 bases). Trimming left V 3 bases short and J 1 base short, with 12 bases between. From germline, CDR1 is KGHSH and CDR2 LQKENI. CDR3 length: 15 amino acids. CDR3 amino acids: CASSPPDTHNYGYTF. The CDR3 DNA follows: TGTGCCAGCTCACCGCCGGACACCCATAACTATGGCTACACCTTC.

The rearrangement links TRBV10-1 to TRBJ2-3; D not certain. The CDR3 has 13 amino acids. V lost 2 bases and J 0 bases, leaving 3 bases between the germline ends. The germline CDR1 and CDR2 sequences are WNHNN and SYGVQD (reference sequence). As DNA, the CDR3 is TGCGCCAGCAGTGAGGTTAGCACAGATACGCAGTATTTT. Translating gives CASSEVSTDTQYF.

V usage is TRBV19 and J usage is TRBJ1-1; tentatively, D is TRBD1 (5 bases). Germline CDR1 and CDR2: LNHDA and SQIVND (reference sequence). Trimming took off 6 bases at V and 1 base at J, with 15 bases between the two ends. The CDR3 spans 15 residues. The CDR3, as DNA: TGTGCCAGTAGGACGGGGGGAAGGGGGAACACTGAAGCTTTCTTT. Protein: CASRTGGRGNTEAFF.

V is TRBV4-2 and J is TRBJ2-3; 13 nucleotides agree with TRBD2. The germline V gene has CDR1 LGHNA and CDR2 YNFKEQ. This CDR3 has 16 residues. V shed 3 bases, J shed 3 bases, and the junction held 3 bases outside the gene matches. DNA for the CDR3: TGTGCCAGCAGCCAGGGGACTAGCGGGACTACAGATACGCAGTATTTT. It is translated as CASSQGTSGTTDTQYF.

The genes are TRBV7-2 and TRBJ2-1; D is unresolved. The germline CDR1 and CDR2 sequences are SGHTA and FQGNSA. The CDR3 length is 13 residues. Trimming shortened V by 11 bases and J by 3 bases, and 14 bases separated the two germline ends. As DNA, the CDR3 is TGTGCCTCTTCCATTTCTCGCTACAATGAGCAGTTCTTC. The encoded protein is CASSISRYNEQFF.

The chain carries TRBV19 and TRBJ1-1; TRBD1 might be the D (5 bases). Germline CDR1 and CDR2: LNHDA and SQIVND (reference sequence). The CDR3 consists of 16 residues. Trimming took 3 bases from V and 3 from J, leaving 17 bases between them. This CDR3 is CASSMGVRPGDTEAFF. CDR3 in DNA: TGTGCCAGTAGTATGGGCGTGCGGCCGGGGGACACTGAAGCTTTCTTT. Full variable domain (rest looked up from reference TRBV19 and TRBJ1-1): DGGITQSPKYLFRKEGQNVTLSCEQNLNHDAMYWYRQDPGQGLRLIYYSQIVNDFQKGDIAEGYSVSREKKESFPLTVTSAQKNPTAFYLCASSMGVRPGDTEAFFGQGTRLTVV.

The chain links TRBV19 to TRBJ1-4; no firm D call. This CDR3 is 14 amino acids long. The V end lost 7 bases, the J end lost 2 bases, and 11 bases lay between the germline ends. The germline CDR1 and CDR2 sequences are LNHDA and SQIVND (reference sequence). CDR3 bases: TGTGCCAGTAATCAAAGGGCGACTAATGAAAAACTGTTTTTT. Translated, it gives CASNQRATNEKLFF. Drawing the rest from reference TRBV19 and TRBJ1-4, the complete variable domain is DGGITQSPKYLFRKEGQNVTLSCEQNLNHDAMYWYRQDPGQGLRLIYYSQIVNDFQKGDIAEGYSVSREKKESFPLTVTSAQKNPTAFYLCASNQRATNEKLFFGSGTQLSVL.

This chain joins TRBV7-9 and TRBJ2-7; unclear D gene. CDR3 length: 14 amino acids. Germline V gene sequence: CDR1 SEHNR, CDR2 FQNEAQ (reference sequence). Trimming cost V 1 base and J 2 bases, with 9 bases left between them. This chain's CDR3 is CASSLGGGAYEQYF. DNA of the CDR3: TGTGCCAGCAGCTTAGGTGGTGGGGCCTACGAGCAGTACTTC.

This chain uses TRBV5-4 with TRBJ2-3; D is uncertain. Trimming pared 0 bases from V and 0 bases from J, leaving 8 bases between. This CDR3 has 15 amino acids. Germline V gene data show CDR1 as SGHNT and CDR2 as YYREEE (reference sequence). CDR3 sequence reads: CASSLDYSSTDTQYF. CDR3 coding DNA: TGTGCCAGCAGCTTGGACTACTCTAGCACAGATACGCAGTATTTT.

The J gene is TRBJ2-3, the V gene TRBV19; maybe TRBD1 (6 bases). The CDR3 has 15 residues. V was pared by 5 bases and J by 1 base, with 13 bases between. Germline assignment: CDR1 LNHDA and CDR2 SQIVND (reference sequence). CDR3 loop: CASSLLEGGTDTQYF. The CDR3 bases are TGTGCCAGTAGTCTACTCGAGGGGGGCACAGATACGCAGTATTTT.

This rearrangement joins TRBV25-1 to TRBJ1-1; D may be TRBD1 (6 bases). V was shortened by 7 bases and J by 11 bases, with 14 bases between the two germline ends. Germline V lookup: CDR1 MGHDK, CDR2 SYGVNS. The CDR3 runs to 11 residues. The CDR3 DNA is TGTGCCAGCACACAGACAGGACGGGCTTTCTTT. As protein: CASTQTGRAFF.

V is TRBV2 and J is TRBJ2-2; D gene unclear. V was shortened by 6 bases and J by 7 bases, with 12 bases between the two germline ends. The CDR3 extends over 13 amino acids. Germline CDR1 and CDR2: SNHLY and FYNNEI. In DNA, the CDR3 is TGTGCCAGCAGAGTGACTGTGAACGGGGAGCTGTTTTTT. This translates into CASRVTVNGELFF.

With regard to this clone: Other DNA sequences from this sample encode an identical CDR3 as well. The rearrangement uses TRBV25-1 and TRBJ1-3; D gene ambiguous. The CDR3 has 11 residues. Germline CDR1 reads MGHDK; CDR2 reads SYGVNS. Trimming pared 7 bases from V and 8 bases from J, leaving 9 bases between. The CDR3 DNA sequence: TGTGCCAGCACCCCTGGGGACACCATATATTTT. Protein sequence: CASTPGDTIYF. The full variable domain, rest sourced from reference TRBV25-1 and TRBJ1-3, is EADIYQTPRYLVIGTGKKITLECSQTMGHDKMYWYQQDPGMELHLIHYSYGVNSTEKGDLSSESTVSRIRTEHFPLTLESARPSHTSQYLCASTPGDTIYFGEGSWLTVV.

The chain carries TRBV2 and TRBJ1-1; 9 bases fit TRBD1. Trimming cost V 11 bases and J 3 bases; bases outside gene matches: 13. Germline V lookup: CDR1 SNHLY, CDR2 FYNNEI. This CDR3 is 15 amino acids long. The CDR3 region is CAGTRDRVFDTEAFF. As DNA, the CDR3 is TGTGCCGGGACCCGGGACAGGGTTTTTGACACTGAAGCTTTCTTT.

This clone has a handful of counts. The chain links TRBV11-2 to TRBJ2-5; D gene unclear. Germline V gives CDR1 SGHAT, CDR2 FQNNGV. The V end lost 3 bases, the J end lost 0 bases, and 2 bases lay between the germline ends. The CDR3 spans 12 residues. CDR3 region: CASSFYQETQYF. For the CDR3, the DNA is TGTGCCAGCAGCTTCTACCAAGAGACCCAGTACTTC. Looking up the rest from reference TRBV11-2 and TRBJ2-5 gives the full variable domain: EAGVAQSPRYKIIEKRQSVAFWCNPISGHATLYWYQQILGQGPKLLIQFQNNGVVDDSQLPKDRFSAERLKGVDSTLKIQPAKLEDSAVYLCASSFYQETQYFGPGTRLLVL.

The chain joins TRBV14 to TRBJ2-5; 8 bases are shared with TRBD2. Germline trimming cut 3 bases from V and 5 bases from J; bases unmatched to any gene: 8. In germline, CDR1 is SGHDN, CDR2 FVKESK. This CDR3 has 15 residues. The CDR3 sequence is CASSHRREVLETQYF. CDR3 sequence (DNA): TGTGCCAGCAGCCATCGGCGGGAGGTATTGGAGACCCAGTACTTC.

This clone was observed a single time. The chain uses TRBV10-3 and TRBJ1-2; TRBD1 is a possible D gene (5 bases). Germline loops: CDR1 ENHRY, CDR2 SYGVKD. The CDR3 loop spans 13 amino acids. Trimming took off 10 bases at V and 7 bases at J, with 19 bases between the two ends. This chain's CDR3 is CATALSGPSGYTF. The CDR3 DNA reads TGTGCCACCGCTTTGTCAGGGCCAAGTGGCTACACCTTC.